This T cell receptor (beta chain) comes out of a study of cytomegalovirus exposure and HLA in healthy donors. A single count supports this clone. The PCR made use of 60 Vbeta and 13 Jbeta primers. Produced via immunoSEQ multiplex PCR; TCRdb's table is partial and in-frame only. Of around 220,000 clones in the sample, roughly 84% were seen once. CDR1 and CDR2 from the germline V gene are SGHKS and YYEKEE (reference sequence). This CDR3 has 14 residues. V gave up 2 bases and J gave up 3 bases; unmatched junction bases: 2. The chain carries TRBV5-5 and TRBJ2-7, with 10 bases aligning to TRBD1. The sequence was obtained from a girl aged 10-17 years in good health and CMV-seronegative. The sequenced sample was PBMCs. The CDR3 coding sequence is TGTGCCAGCAGCTTACGGACAGGGGGCTACGAGCAGTACTTC. It translates to CASSLRTGGYEQYF.